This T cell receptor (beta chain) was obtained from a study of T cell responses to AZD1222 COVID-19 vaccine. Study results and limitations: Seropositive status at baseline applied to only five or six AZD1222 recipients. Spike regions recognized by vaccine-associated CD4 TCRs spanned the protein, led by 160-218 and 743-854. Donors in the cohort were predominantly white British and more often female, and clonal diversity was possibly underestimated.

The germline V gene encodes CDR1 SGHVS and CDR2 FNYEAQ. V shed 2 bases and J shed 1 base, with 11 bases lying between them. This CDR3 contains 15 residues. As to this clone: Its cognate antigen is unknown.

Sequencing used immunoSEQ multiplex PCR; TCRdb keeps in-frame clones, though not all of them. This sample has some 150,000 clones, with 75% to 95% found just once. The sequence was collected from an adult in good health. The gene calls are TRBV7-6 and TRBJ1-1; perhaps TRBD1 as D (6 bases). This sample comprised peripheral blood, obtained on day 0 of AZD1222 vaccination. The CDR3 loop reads CASSLQGLGNTEAFF. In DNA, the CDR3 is TGTGCCAGCAGCTTACAGGGGTTAGGGAACACTGAAGCTTTCTTT. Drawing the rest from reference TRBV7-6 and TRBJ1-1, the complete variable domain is GAGVSQSPRYKVTKRGQDVALRCDPISGHVSLYWYRQALGQGPEFLTYFNYEAQQDKSGLPNDRFSAERPEGSISTLTIQRTEQRDSAMYRCASSLQGLGNTEAFFGQGTRLTVV.